These 5 T cell receptor beta chains came from one sample sequenced in a study of molecular identifiers for immune sequencing clone quantification. A single record per CDR3 protein comes from TCRdb applying MiXCR to the PCR reads. The sample comprises hundreds of thousands of distinct CDR3 sequences, roughly a quarter of which are singletons, and about 0.7% rests with the top ten. The sequencing sample was made of naive CD8+ T cells from blood, with Jurkat cell RNA spiked in. Regarding subset: FACS-sorted CD8+CD4-CCR7+CD45RA+ naive T cells. Every receptor here comes from a human donor in good health. Some libraries in this study had Jurkat cell RNA spiked in.

This clonotype has at least ten counts. This chain uses TRBV7-9 with TRBJ1-6; D gene uncertain. The CDR3 runs 18 residues. CDR1 SEHNR and CDR2 FQNEAQ come from the germline V gene (reference sequence). The V gene lost 4 bases and the J gene lost 5 bases, with 21 bases spanning the gap. The CDR3 nucleotides are TGTGCCAGCAGCTCCTCTATTAAAACACGAGGCAATAATTCACCCCTCCACTTT. Protein sequence: CASSSSIKTRGNNSPLHF.

There are many counts of this clonotype. The chain joins TRBV7-9 to TRBJ2-5; D not certain. The CDR3 sequence is 14 residues long. Germline CDR1 and CDR2: SEHNR and FQNEAQ (reference sequence). V shed 5 bases and J shed 2 bases, with 12 bases lying between them. In nucleotides, the CDR3 is TGTGCCAGCAGCCCCAGCCTTGATCAAGAGACCCAGTACTTC. Translated, it gives CASSPSLDQETQYF. The full variable domain, completed using reference TRBV7-9 and TRBJ2-5, is DTGVSQNPRHKITKRGQNVTFRCDPISEHNRLYWYRQTLGQGPEFLTYFQNEAQLEKSRLLSDRFSAERPKGSFSTLEIQRTEQGDSAMYLCASSPSLDQETQYFGPGTRLLVL.

This clonotype was found many times. The genes are TRBV7-8 and TRBJ2-5; no reliable D call. CDR1 and CDR2 from the germline V gene are SGHVS and FQNEAQ. V shed 8 bases and J shed 5 bases, with 12 bases lying between them. This CDR3 contains 12 residues. CDR3 amino acids: CASPGPWETQYF. CDR3 nucleotides: TGTGCCAGCCCAGGCCCGTGGGAGACCCAGTACTTC.

This clonotype was seen a handful of times. The rearrangement links TRBV11-2 to TRBJ2-7, with D possibly matching TRBD1 (7 bases). The CDR3 is 15 residues long. Germline CDR1 and CDR2: SGHAT and FQNNGV. V shed 5 bases and J shed 4 bases, with 18 bases lying between them. The CDR3 coding sequence is TGTGCCAGCAGCGTGGTCGGAGGGGGCTGGTACGAGCAGTACTTC. Translating it yields CASSVVGGGWYEQYF.

The chain uses TRBV19 and TRBJ1-1; D is undetermined. This CDR3 is 13 amino acids long. The V end lost 5 bases, the J end lost 0 bases, and 7 bases lay between the germline ends. Germline loops: CDR1 LNHDA, CDR2 SQIVND (reference sequence). CDR3: CASSPIMNTEAFF. In nucleotides, the CDR3 is TGTGCCAGTAGTCCCATCATGAACACTGAAGCTTTCTTT.